These 3 T cell receptor beta chains were all obtained from the same sample, sequenced in a study of neurological immune-mediated disorders. TCRdb re-called the 5' RACE reads with MiXCR, one entry per CDR3 protein. Among 55,000 to 60,000 distinct CDR3 sequences, roughly 3.2% were seen once, and the ten largest hold approximately 3.1%. The source material was PBMCs. The receptors were gathered from a woman aged 25 to 45 with multiple sclerosis.

This clonotype was detected ten times or more. The CDR3 region has the DNA TGTGCCAGCAGACTAGCGGGGTACCCCTACGAGCAGTACTTC. This translates into CASRLAGYPYEQYF. The V call is TRBV6-2 or TRBV6-3, the J call TRBJ2-7; 10 bases map to TRBD2. Germline CDR1 reads MNHEY; CDR2 reads SVGEGT. Trimming removed 6 bases from V and 2 bases from J; junction bases left unmatched: 4. CDR3 length equals 14 residues.

The table lists this clonotype with many counts. The rearrangement uses TRBV12-3 or TRBV12-4 and TRBJ1-2, with D unresolved. The length of the CDR3 is 11 residues. Deletions cut 5 bases from V and 2 bases from J, with 3 bases between. This chain's CDR3 is CASSLNYGYTF. DNA of the CDR3: TGTGCCAGCAGTCTCAACTATGGCTACACCTTC.

This clonotype was seen ten or more times. The chain joins TRBV20-1 to TRBJ2-3; D remains ambiguous. Looked up from germline, CDR1 is DFQATT and CDR2 is SNEGSKA (reference sequence). V lost 0 bases and J lost 5, with 9 bases in between. The CDR3 covers 13 residues. In nucleotides, the CDR3 is TGCAGTGCTAGAGATCACAAGAAAGATACGCAGTATTTT. Its protein product is CSARDHKKDTQYF.